The 24 T cell receptor beta chains below come from one sample, sequenced in a study of PD-1 blockade in classical Hodgkin lymphoma. Only in-frame clones appear in the TCRdb table, and some are missing; sequencing was by immunoSEQ multiplex PCR. In the table there are over 25,000 clones, over 55% of which are singletons. Each patient's relapse followed autologous stem cell transplantation, and brentuximab vedotin exposure varied. Material: peripheral blood mononuclear cells (PBMCs), obtained before the second cycle of nivolumab. The receptors shown here come from a human donor with classical Hodgkin lymphoma.

Of note for this clone: A much larger clone sits a single nucleotide away, making a read error possible. The chain joins TRBV6-1 to TRBJ2-7; D gene ambiguous. CDR1 MNHNS and CDR2 SASEGT come from the germline V gene. CDR3 size: 10 residues. Trimming took 3 bases from V and 3 from J, leaving 0 bases between them. CDR3 sequence (DNA): TGTGCCAGCAGTGACTACGAGCAGTACTTC. The encoded protein is CASSDYEQYF.

The chain joins TRBV11-2 to TRBJ2-2, with a tentative D call TRBD2 (6 bases). The germline V gene has CDR1 SGHAT and CDR2 FQNNGV. This CDR3 spans 13 amino acids. Trimming left V 3 bases short and J 5 bases short, with 7 bases between. The CDR3 reads CASSFRETGELFF. The CDR3 DNA reads TGTGCCAGCAGCTTCCGGGAGACCGGGGAGCTGTTTTTT.

This clone is medium-sized (0.01 to 0.1%) within its sample. The chain has TRBV9 and TRBJ1-1, with D hard to call. Trimming took off 5 bases at V and 1 base at J, with 9 bases between the two ends. The CDR3 extends over 13 amino acids. Looked up from germline, CDR1 is SGDLS and CDR2 is YYNGEE. CDR3 sequence (DNA): TGTGCCAGCAGTCGGGCCTCGAACACTGAAGCTTTCTTT. Encoded protein: CASSRASNTEAFF.

This clone has a handful of counts. This chain links TRBV10-3 with TRBJ1-2; D is unclear. The V and J ends lost 2 bases and 7 bases respectively, with 8 bases between them. The CDR3 contains 12 residues. Germline CDR1 reads ENHRY; CDR2 reads SYGVKD. CDR3 sequence: CAISEETFGYTF. The DNA of the CDR3 is TGTGCCATCAGTGAGGAGACGTTTGGCTACACCTTC.

This clone has a handful of counts. V and J are TRBV7-3 and TRBJ2-1, with 9 bases fitting TRBD1. The CDR3 covers 14 residues. Germline CDR1 SGHTA, CDR2 FQGTGA. The V segment lost 5 bases and the J segment 9 bases; nucleotides outside the gene matches: 8. Here the CDR3 DNA reads TGTGCCAGCAGCGACGGACAGGGGAAGGTTGAGCAGTTCTTC. It yields the protein CASSDGQGKVEQFF.

V usage is TRBV4-1 and J usage is TRBJ1-2; TRBD1 matches 8 bases. CDR1 is MGHRA and CDR2 is YSYEKL in the germline V gene. J lost 6 bases, V lost 4 bases, and 4 bases had no gene match. The CDR3 extends over 13 amino acids. CDR3 sequence reads: CASSPGQGDGYTF. The CDR3 DNA follows: TGCGCCAGCAGCCCCGGACAGGGCGATGGCTACACCTTC.

The chain uses TRBV27 and TRBJ2-1; D is undetermined. Trimming took 2 bases from V and 2 from J, leaving 7 bases between them. This CDR3 is built from 14 residues. The germline gives CDR1 MNHEY, CDR2 SMNVEV (reference sequence). CDR3 sequence reads: CASSLMQTYNEQFF. Here the CDR3 DNA reads TGTGCCAGCAGTTTAATGCAGACCTACAATGAGCAGTTCTTC.

This chain connects TRBV5-6 to TRBJ2-7, with D possibly called TRBD1 or TRBD2 (5 bases each). The V and J ends lost 7 bases and 4 bases respectively, with 18 bases between them. There are 14 residues in the CDR3. The germline V gene encodes CDR1 SGHDT and CDR2 YYEEEE. The CDR3 region is CASPKGTGHYEQYF. The CDR3 coding sequence is TGTGCCAGCCCGAAGGGGACCGGGCATTACGAGCAGTACTTC.

V is TRBV14 and J is TRBJ2-2; D remains ambiguous. Germline-derived CDR1 and CDR2 are SGHDN and FVKESK. V lost 4 bases and J lost 6, with 6 bases in between. This CDR3 has 12 residues. CDR3 bases: TGTGCCAGCAGCCCCCCAGCCGGGGAGCTGTTTTTT. Protein sequence: CASSPPAGELFF.

This chain uses TRBV7-9 with TRBJ2-7; TRBD1 agrees at 7 bases. CDR1 and CDR2 (germline): SEHNR, FQNEAQ (reference sequence). Trimming took 5 bases from V and 2 from J; bases not matched to a gene: 12. The CDR3 runs 16 residues. The CDR3 reads CASSITTGESPYEQYF. The CDR3 DNA reads as TGTGCCAGCAGCATAACTACAGGGGAATCACCCTACGAGCAGTACTTC.

The chain links TRBV27 to TRBJ1-2; D possibly corresponds to TRBD1 (6 bases). Germline CDR1 is MNHEY and CDR2 is SMNVEV (reference sequence). The length of the CDR3 is 15 residues. V was shortened by 8 bases and J by 7 bases, with 23 bases between the two germline ends. The CDR3: CASGPTTGIGFGYTF. The CDR3 bases are TGTGCCAGCGGTCCGACCACAGGGATCGGGTTTGGCTACACCTTC.

V usage is TRBV9 and J usage is TRBJ2-2; D uncertain. Looked up from germline, CDR1 is SGDLS and CDR2 is YYNGEE. The CDR3 has 13 amino acids. The V end was cut by 3 bases, the J end by 10 bases, with 13 bases between. CDR3 region: CASSDYSAQELFF. CDR3 sequence (DNA): TGTGCCAGCAGCGACTACAGTGCCCAGGAGCTGTTTTTT.

This clone occurred a few times. The chain recombines TRBV5-1 with TRBJ1-1; D gene ambiguous. This CDR3 spans 13 amino acids. V lost 0 bases and J 3 bases, leaving 6 bases between the germline ends. Germline values: CDR1 SGHRS, CDR2 YFSETQ. The CDR3: CASSLDIDTEAFF. The CDR3, as DNA: TGCGCCAGCAGCTTGGACATCGACACTGAAGCTTTCTTT.

This chain joins TRBV21-1 and TRBJ1-2. TRBV21-1 represents a pseudogene. The CDR3 has 11 amino acids. CDR3 residues: CATLVHGGYTF. CDR3 DNA: TGTGCCACCCTCGTCCACGGTGGCTACACCTTC.

V and J are TRBV7-8 and TRBJ2-7; 7 positions match TRBD1. Germline assignment: CDR1 SGHVS and CDR2 FQNEAQ. The CDR3 has 14 amino acids. Unmatched junction bases numbered 8, after V lost 4 bases and J lost 5 bases. CDR3 region: CASSWTGVPNEQYF. CDR3 DNA: TGTGCCAGCAGCTGGACAGGCGTTCCCAACGAGCAGTACTTC.

The gene calls are TRBV27 and TRBJ2-7; possibly TRBD1 for D (6 bases). The CDR3 spans 14 residues. V lost 3 bases and J lost 7, with 16 bases in between. Germline V lookup: CDR1 MNHEY, CDR2 SMNVEV (reference sequence). The CDR3 here is CASSFQGLEQEQYF. CDR3 nucleotide sequence: TGTGCCAGCAGTTTTCAGGGGTTAGAGCAGGAGCAGTACTTC.

The chain uses TRBV7-6 and TRBJ2-1; 12 bases align to TRBD2. CDR1 SGHVS and CDR2 FNYEAQ come from the germline V gene. This CDR3 spans 19 amino acids. The junction had 13 bases not matched to a gene; V was cut back by 4 bases and J by 3 bases. CDR3 region: CASSSPFGLAGSFYNEQFF. The CDR3 DNA follows: TGTGCCAGCAGCTCCCCCTTCGGACTAGCGGGATCCTTCTACAATGAGCAGTTCTTC.

The genes are TRBV10-2 and TRBJ2-7; possibly TRBD1 for D (5 bases). Germline V gene sequence: CDR1 WSHSY, CDR2 SAAADI. Trimming took 2 bases from V and 5 from J, leaving 13 bases between them. The CDR3 spans 14 residues. CDR3 loop: CASSEVGPGDEQYF. For the CDR3, the DNA is TGCGCCAGCAGTGAGGTGGGGCCTGGGGACGAGCAGTACTTC.

This chain links TRBV27 with TRBJ1-6; 9 bases match TRBD1. CDR3 size: 17 residues. The junction had 7 bases not matched to a gene; V was cut back by 3 bases and J by 4 bases. Germline CDR1 MNHEY, CDR2 SMNVEV (reference sequence). CDR3 coding DNA: TGTGCCAGCAGTTTCGGAGGGGGGACAGGGTATAATTCACCCCTCCACTTT. It yields the protein CASSFGGGTGYNSPLHF.

Only a few counts were recorded for this clone. This chain connects TRBV27 to TRBJ1-1; a possible D gene is TRBD1 (5 bases). The CDR3 loop spans 16 amino acids. Germline lookup yields CDR1 MNHEY and CDR2 SMNVEV (reference sequence). The germline V and J ends were trimmed by 8 bases and 5 bases, with 24 bases remaining between them. Here the CDR3 reads CASWTNLGGGRTEAFF. DNA for the CDR3: TGTGCCAGCTGGACCAACCTGGGGGGGGGTAGAACTGAAGCTTTCTTT.

The genes are TRBV25-1 and TRBJ1-1, with a tentative D call TRBD1 (6 bases). V dropped 6 bases and J dropped 4 bases, with 15 bases sitting between them. Germline assignment: CDR1 MGHDK and CDR2 SYGVNS. The CDR3 has 14 residues. For the CDR3, the DNA is TGTGCCAGCAGCCGAGGACAGTTCGCCACTGAAGCTTTCTTT. Amino acids: CASSRGQFATEAFF.

This clone was counted only a few times. The chain employs TRBV30 and TRBJ1-2; tentatively, D is TRBD1 (6 bases). The CDR3 is 14 amino acids. The ends were cut back, 2 bases at V and 7 bases at J, with 17 bases in the middle. Looked up from germline, CDR1 is GTSNPN and CDR2 is SVGIG (reference sequence). The DNA for the CDR3 is TGTGCCTGGAGTCCCGCGACAGGTCGGAGTGGCTACACCTTC. This codes for CAWSPATGRSGYTF.

The table lists this clone with a few counts. The chain combines TRBV27 with TRBJ2-3, with unresolved D. The V gene's germline CDR1 is MNHEY and CDR2 SMNVEV (reference sequence). V shed 5 bases and J shed 2 bases, with 5 bases lying between them. This CDR3 region has 12 residues. The CDR3 loop is CASSTPTDTQYF. The CDR3 region has the DNA TGTGCCAGCAGTACTCCCACAGATACGCAGTATTTT.

This chain uses TRBV5-1 with TRBJ2-3; 10 nucleotides match TRBD2. V lost 0 bases to trimming and J lost 2 bases; unmatched junction nucleotides: 3. Germline CDR1 SGHRS, CDR2 YFSETQ. The CDR3 is 16 amino acids. This CDR3 reads CASSLGLAGATDTQYF. For the CDR3, the DNA is TGCGCCAGCAGCTTGGGGCTAGCGGGGGCCACAGATACGCAGTATTTT.